Here is one T cell receptor (beta chain) with its context. The CDR3 spans 15 residues. Trimming took 6 bases from V and 0 from J; bases not matched to a gene: 7. Germline V lookup: CDR1 LGHNA, CDR2 YNFKEQ. This sample is drawn from a study of T cell changes during pregnancy in multiple sclerosis. This table comes from immunoSEQ multiplex PCR, and its TCRdb copy is limited to in-frame clones, with some not included. Of about 40,000 clones detected, over 75% appear once; the ten largest clones hold roughly 5%. Sample: peripheral blood, taken in the first trimester of pregnancy. This sequence was found in a female donor in good health, enrolled as a control in a pregnancy study. J is TRBJ1-2 and V is TRBV4-2; TRBD1 agrees at 7 bases. The CDR3 loop reads CASSPRGTTNYGYTF. The CDR3 DNA reads as TGTGCCAGCAGTCCCAGGGGGACAACTAACTATGGCTACACCTTC.